Following are 13 T cell receptor beta chains from one sample sequenced in a study of blood T cells in healthy people across ages. PCR was performed a second time for roughly 6 to 12 cycles using a sample-barcoded 5' primer and a J-beta primer mix. Using its own MiXCR run on the 5' RACE reads, TCRdb lists one record per CDR3 protein. The sample lists some 850,000 distinct CDR3 sequences; around 25% were seen once. The sample also formed part of further work on T cells of mothers and their children.

Sequenced input: blood. These receptors came from a boy aged 10-17 years in good health.

The chain couples TRBV19 to TRBJ1-2, with 8 bases matching TRBD1. The germline CDR1 and CDR2 sequences are LNHDA and SQIVND (reference sequence). J lost 2 bases, V lost 5 bases, and 4 bases had no gene match. This CDR3 comprises 14 residues. CDR3 loop: CASSVRTGNYGYTF. As DNA, the CDR3 is TGTGCCAGTAGTGTCCGGACAGGGAACTATGGCTACACCTTC.

This clonotype was observed a handful of times. The rearrangement joins TRBV5-1 to TRBJ1-4; D may be TRBD1 (6 bases). CDR1 is SGHRS, CDR2 YFSETQ, per germline. V shed 3 bases and J shed 7 bases, with 16 bases lying between them. CDR3 size: 15 residues. The CDR3 nucleotides read TGCGCCAGCAGCTACCGGACAGCCTTCGGTGAAAAACTGTTTTTT. Amino acid sequence: CASSYRTAFGEKLFF.

Only a few counts were recorded for this clonotype. V is TRBV12-3 or TRBV12-4 and J is TRBJ2-7; possible D gene TRBD2, 6 bases. V lost 8 bases and J 3 bases, leaving 8 bases between the germline ends. The CDR3 length is 11 residues. Here the CDR3 reads CASGGIYEQYF. The CDR3 nucleotides read TGTGCCAGCGGAGGGATCTACGAGCAGTACTTC.

The chain has TRBV3-1 and TRBJ2-1, with D possibly called TRBD1 or TRBD2 (5 bases each). Trimming took off 4 bases at V and 3 bases at J, with 13 bases between the two ends. The CDR3 totals 15 residues. Germline CDR1 is LGHDT and CDR2 is YNNKEL (reference sequence). Here the CDR3 reads CASSPPRGDYNEQFF. The CDR3, as DNA: TGTGCCAGCAGCCCCCCTCGGGGCGACTACAATGAGCAGTTCTTC.

The chain joins TRBV30 to TRBJ2-1; D unresolved. Trimming pared 0 bases from V and 0 bases from J, leaving 9 bases between. Germline V lookup: CDR1 GTSNPN, CDR2 SVGIG (reference sequence). The CDR3 runs 15 residues. CDR3 protein: CAWSVLSSSYNEQFF. The DNA for the CDR3 is TGTGCCTGGAGTGTACTTTCTTCCTCCTACAATGAGCAGTTCTTC.

The chain couples TRBV5-1 to TRBJ1-2; 9 positions agree with TRBD1. CDR1 SGHRS and CDR2 YFSETQ come from the germline V gene. Trimming cost V 3 bases and J 4 bases; bases outside gene matches: 7. The CDR3 extends over 15 amino acids. The CDR3 is CASSSGQGGTYGYTF. The CDR3 bases are TGCGCCAGCAGCTCGGGACAGGGAGGAACCTATGGCTACACCTTC.

This clonotype was seen only a few times. The chain combines TRBV6-6 with TRBJ2-5; maybe TRBD2 (5 bases). The CDR3 spans 14 residues. CDR1 and CDR2 (germline): MNHNY, SVGAGI (reference sequence). Trimming stripped 6 bases from V and 5 bases from J, with 16 bases between. This CDR3 reads CASSSYGERETQYF. CDR3 coding DNA: TGTGCCAGCAGCTCATACGGGGAGCGGGAGACCCAGTACTTC.

Only a few counts were recorded for this clonotype. This chain uses TRBV18 with TRBJ1-5; TRBD1 aligns across 10 bases. This CDR3 spans 15 amino acids. V dropped 6 bases and J dropped 7; count of bases not matched to a gene: 9. Germline V gene lookup returns CDR1 KGHSH and CDR2 LQKENI. This CDR3 is CASSGQGRFGQPQHF. The CDR3 DNA reads as TGTGCCAGCTCGGGACAGGGGCGATTTGGGCAGCCCCAGCATTTT.

This clonotype was recorded many times. The chain employs TRBV14 and TRBJ2-5; D remains unclear. This CDR3 spans 13 amino acids. The germline V and J ends were trimmed by 2 bases and 5 bases, with 9 bases remaining between them. CDR1 SGHDN and CDR2 FVKESK come from the germline V gene. CDR3 loop: CASSQRVRETQYF. CDR3 DNA: TGTGCCAGCAGCCAACGGGTTCGGGAGACCCAGTACTTC.

The V call is TRBV4-3, the J call TRBJ2-1, with D possibly matching TRBD1 (6 bases). Germline V gene data show CDR1 as LGHNA and CDR2 as YSLEER. Deletions cut 4 bases from V and 8 bases from J, with 12 bases between. This CDR3 is built from 13 residues. The CDR3 is CASSPTGLDEQFF. CDR3 nucleotides: TGCGCCAGCAGCCCTACAGGGCTGGATGAGCAGTTCTTC.

The chain is built from TRBV5-5 and TRBJ1-4; possibly TRBD1 for D (5 bases). Germline loops: CDR1 SGHKS, CDR2 YYEKEE (reference sequence). Trimming shortened V by 4 bases and J by 0 bases, and 10 bases separated the two germline ends. This CDR3 comprises 15 residues. In nucleotides, the CDR3 is TGTGCCAGCAGCGTAAGGACAACAACTAATGAAAAACTGTTTTTT. Its translation: CASSVRTTTNEKLFF.

At least ten counts were recorded for this clonotype. The rearrangement links TRBV6-6 to TRBJ2-1; D unclear. The V gene's germline CDR1 is MNHNY and CDR2 SVGAGI (reference sequence). V gave up 2 bases and J gave up 8 bases, with 4 bases separating them. This CDR3 comprises 11 residues. For the CDR3, the DNA is TGTGCCAGCAGTTACGGAGATGAGCAGTTCTTC. As protein: CASSYGDEQFF.

The chain joins TRBV5-1 to TRBJ2-2, with TRBD2 as a possible D gene (6 bases). The CDR3 is 15 residues long. V was cut by 5 bases and J by 0 bases, with 11 bases left in between. Germline lookup yields CDR1 SGHRS and CDR2 YFSETQ. The CDR3 DNA is TGCGCCAGCAGGGCCGGGACTCCGAACACCGGGGAGCTGTTTTTT. As protein: CASRAGTPNTGELFF.